This T cell receptor (beta chain) was retrieved from a study of identical twins. The germline gives CDR1 SGHRS, CDR2 YFSETQ. This CDR3 region has 14 residues. The ends lost 6 bases at V and 5 bases at J; junction bases unmatched: 10. MiXCR, run by TCRdb on the 5' RACE reads, gives a single entry per CDR3 protein. The sample includes 140,000 to 150,000 distinct CDR3 sequences, under 4.5% of them seen just once. This clonotype was detected ten times or more. This sequence was found in a man between 18 and 29 years old in good health. The chain links TRBV5-1 to TRBJ2-5; 7 nucleotides match TRBD2. Sequenced material: memory T cells sorted from blood. The CDR3 here is CASNSLGGEETQYF. In DNA form, the CDR3 reads TGCGCCAGCAATTCCCTGGGGGGGGAGGAGACCCAGTACTTC.